These 14 T cell receptor beta chains were all obtained from the same sample, sequenced in a study of spatial heterogeneity in lung cancer. Time point described: sample taken at primary tumor resection. Using its own MiXCR run on the 5' RACE reads, TCRdb lists one record per CDR3 protein. The sample yields about 39,000 distinct CDR3 sequences, 3% to 3.5% seen once. The sequencing used normal lung tissue next to the tumor, collected at surgery. Source of these receptors: a male donor with early-stage non-small cell lung cancer.

This clonotype was seen repeatedly, ten times or more. The chain recombines TRBV6-5 with TRBJ2-2; TRBD2 aligns across 14 bases. V was pared by 5 bases and J by 5 bases, with 7 bases of the junction left unmatched. This CDR3 comprises 17 residues. CDR1 MNHEY and CDR2 SVGAGI come from the germline V gene. As DNA, the CDR3 is TGTGCCAGCAGTCCTCGACTAGCGGGAGGGCCAACCGGGGAGCTGTTTTTT. The encoded protein is CASSPRLAGGPTGELFF.

The sample holds many counts of this clonotype. The chain couples TRBV15 to TRBJ1-5; D not certain. Germline V gene lookup returns CDR1 LNHNV and CDR2 YYDKDF (reference sequence). The CDR3 has 16 residues. Trimming removed 1 base from V and 1 base from J, with 11 bases in between. The CDR3 DNA reads TGTGCCACCAGCAGAGTAGGCAGGTCCAGCAATCAGCCCCAGCATTTT. Amino acid sequence: CATSRVGRSSNQPQHF.

The table lists this clonotype with many counts. The chain links TRBV7-8 to TRBJ1-4, with D perhaps matching TRBD1 (5 bases). This CDR3 is built from 15 residues. Germline CDR1 reads SGHVS; CDR2 reads FQNEAQ. V lost 4 bases to trimming and J lost 4 bases, with 13 bases between them. The CDR3 region is CASSSEEGINEKLFF. The CDR3 DNA sequence: TGTGCCAGCAGCTCAGAGGAGGGGATTAATGAAAAACTGTTTTTT.

This clonotype was found many times. The chain recombines TRBV29-1 with TRBJ2-1, with D possibly being TRBD1 (6 bases). Deletions cut 1 base from V and 2 bases from J, with 6 bases between. This CDR3 contains 13 residues. Germline assignment: CDR1 SQVTM and CDR2 ANQGSEA. The CDR3 DNA sequence: TGCAGCGTTGAAGGGGACACCTACAATGAGCAGTTCTTC. Protein sequence: CSVEGDTYNEQFF.

This clonotype showed up many times. The chain links TRBV12-3 or TRBV12-4 to TRBJ1-2, with 7 positions matching TRBD1. The CDR3 length is 14 residues. V gave up 5 bases and J gave up 3 bases; unmatched junction bases: 6. The CDR3 region is CASSPTGLDYGYTF. The CDR3 bases are TGTGCCAGCAGTCCGACAGGGTTGGACTATGGCTACACCTTC.

The table lists this clonotype with many counts. The chain employs TRBV7-6 and TRBJ2-3; D is uncertain. The CDR3 has 15 amino acids. With 3 bases removed from V and 2 bases from J, the gap between germline ends came to 12 bases. The V gene's germline CDR1 is SGHVS and CDR2 FNYEAQ. The CDR3 coding sequence is TGTGCCAGCAGCTTCCAGGACCTTCACACAGATACGCAGTATTTT. Translation: CASSFQDLHTDTQYF.

This clonotype was counted ten times or more. The gene calls are TRBV2 and TRBJ1-4; D not resolved. Trimming shortened V by 6 bases and J by 4 bases, and 15 bases separated the two germline ends. Germline CDR1 reads SNHLY; CDR2 reads FYNNEI. There are 15 residues in the CDR3. The CDR3 region has the DNA TGTGCCAGCAGGGCTATCCGGACCCTTAATGAAAAACTGTTTTTT. Its translation is CASRAIRTLNEKLFF.

This clonotype was counted at least ten times. V and J are TRBV27 and TRBJ1-5; D remains ambiguous. The CDR3 loop spans 13 amino acids. Germline CDR1 MNHEY, CDR2 SMNVEV (reference sequence). Deletions cut 2 bases from V and 6 bases from J, with 8 bases between. The CDR3 loop is CASSLALGQPQHF. The CDR3 nucleotides are TGTGCCAGCAGTTTAGCCCTTGGTCAGCCCCAGCATTTT.

This clonotype has a count of ten or more. V and J are TRBV7-2 and TRBJ2-1, with 7 bases identical to TRBD2. The CDR3 consists of 19 residues. The V segment lost 5 bases and the J segment 2 bases; nucleotides outside the gene matches: 18. The germline V gene has CDR1 SGHTA and CDR2 FQGNSA. The DNA for the CDR3 is TGTGCCAGCAGCCACACGGCCCCTCCTAGGCGGGGGACCTACAATGAGCAGTTCTTC. Residues: CASSHTAPPRRGTYNEQFF.

This clonotype was seen many times. The V call is TRBV27, the J call TRBJ1-2; TRBD1 matches 8 bases. Germline values: CDR1 MNHEY, CDR2 SMNVEV (reference sequence). V was pared by 5 bases and J by 4 bases, with 3 bases of the junction left unmatched. The CDR3 runs 13 residues. The chain's CDR3 is CASSMGQAYGYTF. The CDR3 bases are TGTGCCAGCAGTATGGGACAGGCCTATGGCTACACCTTC.

This clonotype was counted ten times or more. The chain has TRBV6-2 or TRBV6-3 and TRBJ1-2; D is uncertain. V shed 6 bases and J shed 4 bases, with 12 bases lying between them. Germline CDR1 is MNHEY and CDR2 is SVGEGT. This CDR3 has 13 residues. The CDR3 sequence: CASRPQVGYGYTF. Written as DNA, the CDR3 is TGTGCCAGCAGACCCCAGGTCGGCTATGGCTACACCTTC.

The sample holds many counts of this clonotype. The V call is TRBV5-1, the J call TRBJ2-3; TRBD1 matches 8 bases. This CDR3 has 15 residues. Germline lookup yields CDR1 SGHRS and CDR2 YFSETQ. Trimming at V came to 5 bases and at J to 2 bases, leaving 7 bases not matched to a gene. The CDR3 protein is CASSPDRGLTDTQYF. As DNA, the CDR3 is TGCGCCAGCAGTCCAGACAGGGGTCTCACAGATACGCAGTATTTT.

This clonotype was seen at least ten times. This sequence joins TRBV7-9 and TRBJ2-2; D gene uncertain. Per germline, CDR1 SEHNR and CDR2 FQNEAQ (reference sequence). The CDR3 sequence is 11 residues long. V was trimmed by 1 base and J by 9 bases, leaving 3 bases between them. The CDR3 sequence is CASSLVWELFF. In nucleotides, the CDR3 is TGTGCCAGCAGCTTAGTTTGGGAGCTGTTTTTT.

This clonotype has at least ten counts. The chain carries TRBV7-6 and TRBJ2-7, with 9 nucleotides matching TRBD2. The CDR3 covers 17 residues. V lost 1 base and J lost 5; bases outside the gene matches: 12. Germline loops: CDR1 SGHVS, CDR2 FNYEAQ. As DNA, the CDR3 is TGTGCCAGCAGCTTAGGTTCGACTATAGCGGGAGCTAACGAGCAGTACTTC. Amino acid sequence: CASSLGSTIAGANEQYF.